The present entry profiles one TCR beta chain with its context. This record belongs to a study of blood T cells in healthy people across ages. Total RNA, at least 5 micrograms per sample, was extracted from PBMCs. The use of a sample-barcoded 5' primer and a J-beta primer mix characterized a second PCR of roughly 7 to 11 cycles. TCRdb processed the 5' RACE reads anew with MiXCR; each CDR3 protein has one entry. The repertoire holds approximately 810,000 distinct CDR3 sequences, with 29% as singletons. Germline-derived CDR1 and CDR2 are MNHEY and SVGEGT. This CDR3 contains 12 residues. V gave up 6 bases and J gave up 7 bases, with 12 bases separating them.

This sequence was found in a woman of 80 years or more in good health. This chain joins TRBV6-2 or TRBV6-3 and TRBJ1-2; D is uncertain. Sequenced sample: blood. The chain's CDR3 is CASRRGESGYTF. In DNA, the CDR3 is TGTGCCAGCAGGCGGGGTGAAAGTGGCTACACCTTC.